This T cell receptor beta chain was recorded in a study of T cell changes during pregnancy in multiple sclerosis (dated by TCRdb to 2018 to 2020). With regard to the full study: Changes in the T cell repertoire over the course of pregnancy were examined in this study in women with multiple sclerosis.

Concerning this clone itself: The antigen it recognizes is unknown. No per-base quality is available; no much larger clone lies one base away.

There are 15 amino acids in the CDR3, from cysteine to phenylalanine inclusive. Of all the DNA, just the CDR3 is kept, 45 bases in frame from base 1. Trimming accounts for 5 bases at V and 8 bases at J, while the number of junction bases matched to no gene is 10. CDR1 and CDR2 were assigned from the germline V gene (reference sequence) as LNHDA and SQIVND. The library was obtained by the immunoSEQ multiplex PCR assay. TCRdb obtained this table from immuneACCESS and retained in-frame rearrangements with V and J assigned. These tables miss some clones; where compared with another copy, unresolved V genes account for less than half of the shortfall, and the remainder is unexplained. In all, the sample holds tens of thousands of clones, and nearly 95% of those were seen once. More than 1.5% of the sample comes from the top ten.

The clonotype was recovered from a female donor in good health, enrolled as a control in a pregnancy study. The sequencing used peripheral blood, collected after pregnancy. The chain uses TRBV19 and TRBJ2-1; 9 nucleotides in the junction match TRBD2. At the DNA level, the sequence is TGTGCCAGTAGTCCAACGGGACTAGCTTTCGATGAGCAGTTCTTC. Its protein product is CASSPTGLAFDEQFF.